This T cell receptor (beta chain) was found in a study of CD8 T cells in Susac syndrome. Sequencing of TCR beta was carried out in blood CD8+ and CD4+ T cells. Negative isolation was used for CD8+ and CD4+ T cells, and FACS enrichment was applied to TEMRA cells. The J segment lost 3 bases and the V segment lost 3 bases, leaving 7 bases of the junction unmatched. CDR1 and CDR2 (germline): SGDLS, YYNGEE. CDR3 length: 16 amino acids. Random hexamers were used to reverse transcribe an amount of roughly 0.5 to 1 ug RNA. MiXCR, run by TCRdb on the immunoSEQ multiplex PCR reads, gives a single entry per CDR3 protein. In the table there are around 170,000 distinct CDR3 sequences, approximately 95% of which are singletons.

Sequenced material: CD8+ T cells from PBMCs. This chain joins TRBV9 and TRBJ2-2; 8 nucleotides align to TRBD2. This clonotype originated in a human donor with Susac syndrome. The CDR3 protein is CASSATSGLYTGELFF. CDR3 nucleotides: TGTGCCAGCAGCGCCACTAGCGGACTGTACACCGGGGAGCTGTTTTTT.